These T cell receptor beta chains were read from a single sample in a study of T cell changes during pregnancy in multiple sclerosis. Produced via immunoSEQ multiplex PCR; TCRdb's table is partial and in-frame only. The sample carries around 45,000 clones, about 91% recorded once. The sequences come from CD4+ T cells from peripheral blood mononuclear cells, collected in the second trimester of pregnancy. Every receptor here comes from a female donor in good health, enrolled as a control in a pregnancy study. Both conserved end residues are part of each CDR3. Each record gives: D gene, clone size, J gene, V gene, CDR3 DNA, CDR3 protein. The D gene is left open where the match is weak. Not all rows give a size; the values are once, few, many and, for expanded clones, a class.

d_call: TRBD1
clone_size: once
j_call: TRBJ1-1
v_call: TRBV2
cdr3_nt: TGTGCCAGCAGAGGACAGGGGATGATGAACACTGAAGCTTTCTTT
cdr3_aa: CASRGQGMMNTEAFF

d_call: .
clone_size: .
j_call: TRBJ1-1
v_call: TRBV7-9
cdr3_nt: TGTGCCAGCAGCGGAATGCGGAGGGTAACTGAAGCTTTCTTT
cdr3_aa: CASSGMRRVTEAFF

d_call: .
clone_size: .
j_call: TRBJ2-1
v_call: TRBV15
cdr3_nt: TGTGCCACCAGCAGAGATGAAAGCCATGAGCAGTTCTTC
cdr3_aa: CATSRDESHEQFF

d_call: TRBD2
clone_size: .
j_call: TRBJ2-3
v_call: TRBV15
cdr3_nt: TGTGCCACCAGCAGAGGGGGCCTCCTCATCTGGGGGGGTAGCACAGATACGCAGTATTTT
cdr3_aa: CATSRGGLLIWGGSTDTQYF

d_call: TRBD1
clone_size: .
j_call: TRBJ1-5
v_call: TRBV6-5
cdr3_nt: TGTGCCAGCGGGGGGACAGGGGACAATCAGCCCCAGCATTTT
cdr3_aa: CASGGTGDNQPQHF

d_call: .
clone_size: .
j_call: TRBJ1-2
v_call: TRBV29-1
cdr3_nt: TGCAGCGTCAGGACAAAGGGCTATGGCTACACCTTC
cdr3_aa: CSVRTKGYGYTF

d_call: TRBD1
clone_size: .
j_call: TRBJ2-7
v_call: TRBV6-1
cdr3_nt: TGTGCCAGCCCTAGGGGGCCCAACGAGCAGTACTTC
cdr3_aa: CASPRGPNEQYF

d_call: TRBD2
clone_size: .
j_call: TRBJ2-5
v_call: TRBV6-6
cdr3_nt: TGTGCCAGCAGTTACGGGCTAGCGGGGGGCGGGACCCAGTACTTC
cdr3_aa: CASSYGLAGGGTQYF

d_call: .
clone_size: .
j_call: TRBJ1-1
v_call: TRBV2
cdr3_nt: TGTGCCAGCAGTGACAACGGGAACACTGAAGCTTTCTTT
cdr3_aa: CASSDNGNTEAFF

d_call: TRBD1
clone_size: .
j_call: TRBJ1-1
v_call: TRBV4-1
cdr3_nt: TGCGCCAGCAGCCAAAATCCGACGACAGGGACCCGAATGAACACTGAAGCTTTCTTT
cdr3_aa: CASSQNPTTGTRMNTEAFF

d_call: .
clone_size: once
j_call: TRBJ2-1
v_call: TRBV5-1
cdr3_nt: TGCGCCAGCAGCTTGACGGCACAGGGAAGGTACAATGAGCAGTTCTTC
cdr3_aa: CASSLTAQGRYNEQFF

d_call: .
clone_size: .
j_call: TRBJ2-7
v_call: TRBV6-1
cdr3_nt: TGTGCCAGCAGACAGGTAGTGGCCTACGAGCAGTACTTC
cdr3_aa: CASRQVVAYEQYF

d_call: TRBD2
clone_size: .
j_call: TRBJ2-5
v_call: TRBV7-8
cdr3_nt: TGTGCCAGCAGCTTAGAAGTCAGTAGCGGGGTCCGCGAGACCCAGTACTTC
cdr3_aa: CASSLEVSSGVRETQYF

d_call: TRBD2
clone_size: .
j_call: TRBJ2-7
v_call: TRBV7-8
cdr3_nt: TGTGCCAGCAGCCAGCGCCCTAGCGGGAGTGTTTGGGAGCAGTACTTC
cdr3_aa: CASSQRPSGSVWEQYF

d_call: .
clone_size: few
j_call: TRBJ2-1
v_call: TRBV30
cdr3_nt: TGTGCCTGGAGTCCCGGTATAGACAATGAGCAGTTCTTC
cdr3_aa: CAWSPGIDNEQFF

d_call: TRBD1
clone_size: .
j_call: TRBJ1-1
v_call: TRBV5-4
cdr3_nt: TGTGCCAGCAGCTTAAACAGGGGAACTGAAGCTTTCTTT
cdr3_aa: CASSLNRGTEAFF

d_call: .
clone_size: .
j_call: TRBJ1-2
v_call: TRBV6-5
cdr3_nt: TGTGCCACCCTACCGAGGGGGAATAGTGGCTACACCTTC
cdr3_aa: CATLPRGNSGYTF

d_call: TRBD1
clone_size: .
j_call: TRBJ2-7
v_call: TRBV2
cdr3_nt: TGTGCCAGCAGGGGGACAGGGAGGATCGGGGAGCAGTACTTC
cdr3_aa: CASRGTGRIGEQYF

d_call: .
clone_size: few
j_call: TRBJ2-3
v_call: TRBV7-2
cdr3_nt: TGTGCCAGCAGCTTAGAGAGGGCAGATACGCAGTATTTT
cdr3_aa: CASSLERADTQYF

d_call: .
clone_size: .
j_call: TRBJ2-3
v_call: TRBV7-3
cdr3_nt: TGTGCCAGCAGTTCCCAGGGGTCTGCAGATACGCAGTATTTT
cdr3_aa: CASSSQGSADTQYF

d_call: TRBD2
clone_size: .
j_call: TRBJ2-7
v_call: TRBV18
cdr3_nt: TGTGCCAGCTCACCACCGGCCGCGACTAGCGGGAGGCAGCAGTACTTC
cdr3_aa: CASSPPAATSGRQQYF

d_call: .
clone_size: .
j_call: TRBJ1-2
v_call: TRBV6-5
cdr3_nt: TGTGCCAGCAGTTACTATTCACCAGGCGACTATGGCTACACCTTC
cdr3_aa: CASSYYSPGDYGYTF

d_call: TRBD2
clone_size: .
j_call: TRBJ2-1
v_call: TRBV5-1
cdr3_nt: TGCGCCAGCAGCCAGGGACTAGCGGGAGCGGATGAGCAGTTCTTC
cdr3_aa: CASSQGLAGADEQFF

d_call: TRBD1
clone_size: .
j_call: TRBJ1-2
v_call: TRBV27
cdr3_nt: TGTGCCAGCAGTTCGACAGGGAAGGGGGGATATGGCTACACCTTC
cdr3_aa: CASSSTGKGGYGYTF

d_call: TRBD1
clone_size: .
j_call: TRBJ1-4
v_call: TRBV15
cdr3_nt: TGTGCCACCAGCAGAGTGGGAGACAGGGAAGAGGCAAAACTGTTTTTT
cdr3_aa: CATSRVGDREEAKLFF

d_call: .
clone_size: .
j_call: TRBJ1-5
v_call: TRBV6-5
cdr3_nt: TGTGCCAGCAGCCCTTCTTACGGGGGTCAGCCCCAGCATTTT
cdr3_aa: CASSPSYGGQPQHF

d_call: .
clone_size: .
j_call: TRBJ1-2
v_call: TRBV11-2
cdr3_nt: TGTGCCAGCAGCTTAGCAGGGAGGGGGACCTTC
cdr3_aa: CASSLAGRGTF

d_call: .
clone_size: .
j_call: TRBJ2-3
v_call: TRBV4-1
cdr3_nt: TGCGCCAGCAGCCAAGGATTTCCGAGGGGGAACACAGATACGCAGTATTTT
cdr3_aa: CASSQGFPRGNTDTQYF

d_call: TRBD1
clone_size: once
j_call: TRBJ1-3
v_call: TRBV30
cdr3_nt: TGTGCCTCCCGTCAGGGGGCTGGAAACACCATATATTTT
cdr3_aa: CASRQGAGNTIYF

d_call: TRBD2
clone_size: .
j_call: TRBJ2-5
v_call: TRBV19
cdr3_nt: TGTGCCAGTAGTATGAGGTTAGCGGGGGGTCAAGAGACCCAGTACTTC
cdr3_aa: CASSMRLAGGQETQYF

d_call: .
clone_size: once
j_call: TRBJ1-5
v_call: TRBV7-2
cdr3_nt: TGTGCCAGCAGCTTAGTCCGAGGGAACAATCAGCCCCAGCATTTT
cdr3_aa: CASSLVRGNNQPQHF

d_call: TRBD2
clone_size: few
j_call: TRBJ2-5
v_call: TRBV7-2
cdr3_nt: TGTGCCAGCAGCTTAGTCGGTGGGACTAGCGCACAAGAGACCCAGTACTTC
cdr3_aa: CASSLVGGTSAQETQYF

d_call: .
clone_size: .
j_call: TRBJ2-7
v_call: TRBV7-3
cdr3_nt: TGTGCCAGCAGCTTACTGGGGGGAGAGCAGTACTTC
cdr3_aa: CASSLLGGEQYF

d_call: .
clone_size: .
j_call: TRBJ2-7
v_call: TRBV5-8
cdr3_nt: TGTGCCAGCAGCTTGGATAACTACGAGCAGTACTTC
cdr3_aa: CASSLDNYEQYF

d_call: TRBD1
clone_size: .
j_call: TRBJ1-2
v_call: TRBV6-5
cdr3_nt: TGTGCCAGCAGTTACATTAGAACAGGGGGCCTCTATGGCTACACCTTC
cdr3_aa: CASSYIRTGGLYGYTF

d_call: TRBD2
clone_size: .
j_call: TRBJ2-7
v_call: TRBV7-6
cdr3_nt: TGTGCCAGCAGCTCCCGGTTTTTAGCGGGTGAGCAGTACTTC
cdr3_aa: CASSSRFLAGEQYF

d_call: .
clone_size: once
j_call: TRBJ1-3
v_call: TRBV18
cdr3_nt: TGTGCCAGCTCACCCACGGACACCCGCCGCGGAAACACCATATATTTT
cdr3_aa: CASSPTDTRRGNTIYF

d_call: TRBD2
clone_size: .
j_call: TRBJ2-7
v_call: TRBV27
cdr3_nt: TGTGCCGGCCGGGAGGGCCATAACTACGAGCAGTACTTC
cdr3_aa: CAGREGHNYEQYF

d_call: .
clone_size: .
j_call: TRBJ1-2
v_call: TRBV29-1
cdr3_nt: TGCAGCGTTGAATCGAGAGGGAGAGATAACTATGGCTACACCTTC
cdr3_aa: CSVESRGRDNYGYTF

d_call: .
clone_size: .
j_call: TRBJ1-1
v_call: TRBV30
cdr3_nt: TGTGCCTGGAGCAGGTACACTGAAGCTTTCTTT
cdr3_aa: CAWSRYTEAFF

d_call: .
clone_size: .
j_call: TRBJ2-1
v_call: TRBV6-1
cdr3_nt: TGTGCCAGCAGTGAAATCCAGCGGCCACACAATGAGCAGTTCTTC
cdr3_aa: CASSEIQRPHNEQFF

d_call: .
clone_size: .
j_call: TRBJ2-4
v_call: TRBV2
cdr3_nt: TGTGCCAGTCAACAGGGAAAAGAAAACATTCAGTACTTC
cdr3_aa: CASQQGKENIQYF

d_call: .
clone_size: .
j_call: TRBJ2-6
v_call: TRBV5-5
cdr3_nt: TGTGCCAGCAGGTCCGGACTACTTGCTGGGGCCAACGTCCTGACTTTC
cdr3_aa: CASRSGLLAGANVLTF

d_call: TRBD1
clone_size: .
j_call: TRBJ1-6
v_call: TRBV9
cdr3_nt: TGTGCCAGCAGCCCTCAGGACAGGGGGATCAATTCACCCCTCCACTTT
cdr3_aa: CASSPQDRGINSPLHF

d_call: .
clone_size: once
j_call: TRBJ1-2
v_call: TRBV6-6
cdr3_nt: TGTGCCAGCAGTTACTCCCCAGGAGGCCCCAGGTTC
cdr3_aa: CASSYSPGGPRF

d_call: .
clone_size: .
j_call: TRBJ1-1
v_call: TRBV10-3
cdr3_nt: TGTGCCATCAGTCAACACAGGGTGCACACTGAAGCTTTCTTT
cdr3_aa: CAISQHRVHTEAFF

d_call: .
clone_size: .
j_call: TRBJ2-1
v_call: TRBV11-2
cdr3_nt: TGTGCCAGCAGCTTAGAGGCCCGGGACAGAGGAGGGAATGAGCAGTTCTTC
cdr3_aa: CASSLEARDRGGNEQFF

d_call: TRBD2
clone_size: .
j_call: TRBJ2-1
v_call: TRBV5-1
cdr3_nt: TGCGCCAGCTTAGAAAATAGCGGGAGAAATGAGCAGTTCTTC
cdr3_aa: CASLENSGRNEQFF

d_call: TRBD1
clone_size: .
j_call: TRBJ1-3
v_call: TRBV29-1
cdr3_nt: TGCAGCGTTGCCGGGACAGGGAAGACTTTGGGAAACACCATATATTTT
cdr3_aa: CSVAGTGKTLGNTIYF

d_call: .
clone_size: .
j_call: TRBJ2-7
v_call: TRBV13
cdr3_nt: TGTGCCAGCAGCTTTTCCGATTGGGAGGCGGGGTACTACGAGCAGTACTTC
cdr3_aa: CASSFSDWEAGYYEQYF

d_call: TRBD2
clone_size: once
j_call: TRBJ2-3
v_call: TRBV7-3
cdr3_nt: TGTGCCAGCAGCTACTCCGGGGGGAAGACAGATACGCAGTATTTT
cdr3_aa: CASSYSGGKTDTQYF

d_call: .
clone_size: .
j_call: TRBJ1-4
v_call: TRBV6-5
cdr3_nt: TGTGCCAGCAGTTACTCGTGGGCGACAGGTGAAAAACTGTTTTTT
cdr3_aa: CASSYSWATGEKLFF

d_call: TRBD2
clone_size: .
j_call: TRBJ2-1
v_call: TRBV5-1
cdr3_nt: TGCGCCAGCAGCTTCATTTCCAAAATAGGGGGTCTAGCGGGAGGGTACAATGAGCAGTTCTTC
cdr3_aa: CASSFISKIGGLAGGYNEQFF

d_call: .
clone_size: .
j_call: TRBJ2-3
v_call: TRBV7-2
cdr3_nt: TGTGCCAGCGCCAGTGGGCGCTCTAGCACAGATACGCAGTATTTT
cdr3_aa: CASASGRSSTDTQYF

d_call: .
clone_size: once
j_call: TRBJ1-2
v_call: TRBV28
cdr3_nt: TGTGCCAGCAGTTTTGGAGTGGTCTATGGCTACACCTTC
cdr3_aa: CASSFGVVYGYTF

d_call: TRBD2
clone_size: once
j_call: TRBJ2-5
v_call: TRBV2
cdr3_nt: TGTGCCAGCAGTTCTAGCGGGAGGGCCCGAGGAACCCAGTACTTC
cdr3_aa: CASSSSGRARGTQYF

d_call: .
clone_size: once
j_call: TRBJ2-2
v_call: TRBV7-2
cdr3_nt: TGTGCCAGCAGCTTAGTGTCAGGGTCGAACACCGGGGAGCTGTTTTTT
cdr3_aa: CASSLVSGSNTGELFF

d_call: .
clone_size: once
j_call: TRBJ1-6
v_call: TRBV5-1
cdr3_nt: TGCGCCAGCAGCTTGACTACTCAGAGCTCCTATAATTCACCCCTCCACTTT
cdr3_aa: CASSLTTQSSYNSPLHF